This T cell receptor beta chain is drawn from a study of tumor and adjacent non-tumor tissue in lung cancer. V gave up 1 base and J gave up 7 bases, with 12 bases separating them. The CDR3 has 13 amino acids. Germline V lookup: CDR1 SGHNT, CDR2 YYREEE (reference sequence). RNA was extracted from bulk tissue without any cell sorting. Chemotherapy-naive patients with new lung cancer underwent thoracic surgery in China, August–late 2014. Three rounds of nested PCR, following a modified ARM-PCR protocol, produced the TCRbeta library. One entry per CDR3 protein, called by TCRdb with MiXCR from the multiplex PCR reads. Counted here are more than 95,000 distinct CDR3 sequences, around three fifths occurring once; the ten biggest clones make up more than 10%.

The sequenced sample was lung tumor tissue. The clonotype comes from a young man with non-small cell lung cancer. This sequence joins TRBV5-4 and TRBJ2-7, with D maybe TRBD2 (5 bases). In DNA form, the CDR3 reads TGTGCCAGCAGCTTGTTGAGGGAGAGGGAGCAGTACTTC. This codes for CASSLLREREQYF.